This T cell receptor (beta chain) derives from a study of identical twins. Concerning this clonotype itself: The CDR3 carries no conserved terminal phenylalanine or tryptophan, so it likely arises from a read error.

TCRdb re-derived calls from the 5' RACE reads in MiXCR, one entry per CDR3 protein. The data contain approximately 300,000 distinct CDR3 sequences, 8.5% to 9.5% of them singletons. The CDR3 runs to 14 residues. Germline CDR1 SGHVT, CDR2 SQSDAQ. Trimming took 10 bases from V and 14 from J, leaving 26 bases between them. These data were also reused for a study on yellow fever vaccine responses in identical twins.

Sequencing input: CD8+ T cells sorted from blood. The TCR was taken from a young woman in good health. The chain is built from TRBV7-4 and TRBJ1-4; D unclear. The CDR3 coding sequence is TGTGCCACCACCAGGCAGTTCCCTTGTGCACAGCTGTTTCTT. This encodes CATTRQFPCAQLFL.